There are a few counts of the clone carrying this TCR beta chain. What it binds is unknown. Germline V gene data show CDR1 as DFQATT and CDR2 as SNEGSKA (reference sequence). CDR3 length: 16 amino acids. V shed 3 bases and J 4 bases; nucleotides not matched to a gene: 10. This entry belongs to a study of vaccination and CD4 T cells after COVID-19. Across the study: Convalescent cases consisted of six males and four females, of whom two were Hispanic. Every participant had a vaccine, which was either BNT162b2 or mRNA-1273, given in two doses.

The Oncomine TCR Beta short-read assay was applied to DNA of cultured CD4+ T cells. TCRdb re-derived calls from the PCR reads in MiXCR, one entry per CDR3 protein. The repertoire consists of approximately 13,000 distinct CDR3 sequences, with about three fifths occurring once and the leading ten covering roughly 6.2%. As to treatment: approximately 9-day PBMC culture with coronavirus spike peptide pools or control peptides (ViraFEST assay). V is TRBV20-1 and J is TRBJ2-1, with 9 bases identical to TRBD2. The clonotype originates from a human donor who had recovered from COVID-19. The sequenced sample consisted of CD4+ T cells from blood, cultured in vitro. The CDR3 loop reads CSARDRVAGVYNEQFF. For the CDR3, the DNA is TGCAGTGCTAGGGACAGAGTAGCGGGAGTGTACAATGAGCAGTTCTTC.